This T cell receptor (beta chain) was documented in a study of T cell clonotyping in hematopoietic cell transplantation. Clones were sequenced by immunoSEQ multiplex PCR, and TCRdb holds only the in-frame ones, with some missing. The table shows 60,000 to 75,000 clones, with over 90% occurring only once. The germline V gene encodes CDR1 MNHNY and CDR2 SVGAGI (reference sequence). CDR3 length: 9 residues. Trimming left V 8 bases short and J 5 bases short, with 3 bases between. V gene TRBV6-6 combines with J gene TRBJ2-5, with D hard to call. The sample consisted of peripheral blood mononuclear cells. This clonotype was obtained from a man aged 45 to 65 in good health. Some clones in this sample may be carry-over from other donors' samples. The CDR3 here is CASGETQYF. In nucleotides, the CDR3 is TGTGCCAGCGGGGAGACCCAGTACTTC.